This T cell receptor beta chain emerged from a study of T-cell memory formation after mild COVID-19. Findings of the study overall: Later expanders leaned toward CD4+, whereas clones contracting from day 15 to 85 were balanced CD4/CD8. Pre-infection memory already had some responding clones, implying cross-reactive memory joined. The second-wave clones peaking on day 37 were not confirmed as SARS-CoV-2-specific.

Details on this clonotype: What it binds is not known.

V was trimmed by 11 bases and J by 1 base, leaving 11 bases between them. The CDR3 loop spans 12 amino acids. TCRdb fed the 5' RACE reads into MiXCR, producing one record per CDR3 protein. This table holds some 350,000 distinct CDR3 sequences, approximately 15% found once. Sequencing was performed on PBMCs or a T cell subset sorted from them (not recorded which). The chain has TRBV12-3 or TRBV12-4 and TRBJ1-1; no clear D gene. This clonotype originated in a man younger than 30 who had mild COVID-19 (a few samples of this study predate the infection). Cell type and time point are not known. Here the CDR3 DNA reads TGTGCCGGAAGGACGGGGAACACTGAAGCTTTCTTT. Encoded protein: CAGRTGNTEAFF.